The 5 T cell receptor beta chains given below trace back to one sample, sequenced in a study of shared clonotypes between healthy human individuals. Profiled with immunoSEQ multiplex PCR; TCRdb holds only in-frame clones, not every one. Of a few million clones listed, about 93% are singletons. Naive CD8 cells lacked CD45RO and underwent positive selection for CCR7, leaving out terminally differentiated effector memory CD45RA+ cells. The specimen was naive CD8+ T cells from PBMCs. The receptors come from a man aged 18 to 35 in good health. Some clones in this sample may be carry-over from other donors' samples.

CDR3 sequence reads: CASSLRGVGHPAADTQYF. For the CDR3, the DNA is TGTGCCAGCAGCCTGAGGGGGGTGGGACACCCCGCCGCAGATACGCAGTATTTT. The rearrangement links TRBV5-4 to TRBJ2-3; D could derive from TRBD1 or TRBD2 (6 bases each). CDR1 and CDR2 (germline): SGHNT, YYREEE (reference sequence). Trimming stripped 4 bases from V and 4 bases from J, with 25 bases between. There are 18 residues in the CDR3.

Worth noting for this clone: The sample contains more than one DNA sequence encoding this CDR3. The V gene is TRBV7-9, the J gene TRBJ1-1; 7 positions match TRBD1. The CDR3 runs to 12 residues. Trimming took 5 bases from V and 7 from J; bases not matched to a gene: 4. The germline CDR1 and CDR2 sequences are SEHNR and FQNEAQ (reference sequence). CDR3 protein: CASSPGTVEAFF. The CDR3 nucleotides read TGTGCCAGCAGCCCGGGGACAGTTGAAGCTTTCTTT.

The genes are TRBV4-3 and TRBJ1-2; D remains ambiguous. Germline CDR1 reads LGHNA; CDR2 reads YSLEER. The CDR3 consists of 15 residues. Between the trimmed V and J ends, which lost 0 bases and 8 bases, there was a span of 16 bases. This CDR3 reads CASSQDSRGQGGYTF. The CDR3 bases are TGCGCCAGCAGCCAAGATAGCCGAGGCCAAGGAGGCTACACCTTC.

This chain uses TRBV27 with TRBJ2-7; tentative D call: TRBD1 (6 bases). V lost 2 bases, J lost 3 bases, and 17 bases lay in between. Germline CDR1 and CDR2: MNHEY and SMNVEV (reference sequence). The CDR3 runs to 16 residues. The CDR3: CASSLKPRTAGYEQYF. The CDR3 region has the DNA TGTGCCAGCAGTTTAAAACCAAGGACAGCCGGCTACGAGCAGTACTTC.

The chain recombines TRBV9 with TRBJ2-1, with D perhaps being TRBD1 or TRBD2 (5 bases each). This CDR3 is built from 16 residues. Trimming removed 3 bases from V and 0 bases from J, with 13 bases in between. Germline CDR1 is SGDLS and CDR2 is YYNGEE. CDR3 sequence (DNA): TGTGCCAGCAGCGGCCGAGGGGAAAGCTCCTACAATGAGCAGTTCTTC. Translating gives CASSGRGESSYNEQFF.